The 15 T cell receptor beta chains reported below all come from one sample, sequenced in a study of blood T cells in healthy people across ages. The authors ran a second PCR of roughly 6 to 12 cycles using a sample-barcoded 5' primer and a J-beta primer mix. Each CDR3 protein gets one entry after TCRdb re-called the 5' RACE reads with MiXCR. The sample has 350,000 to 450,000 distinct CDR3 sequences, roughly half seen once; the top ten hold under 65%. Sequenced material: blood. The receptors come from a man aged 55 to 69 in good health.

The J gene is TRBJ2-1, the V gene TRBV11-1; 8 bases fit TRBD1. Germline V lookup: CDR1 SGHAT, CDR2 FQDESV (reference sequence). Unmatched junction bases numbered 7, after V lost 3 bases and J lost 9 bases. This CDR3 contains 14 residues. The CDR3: CASSFAPDRGEQFF. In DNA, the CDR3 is TGTGCCAGCAGCTTCGCTCCCGACAGGGGTGAGCAGTTCTTC.

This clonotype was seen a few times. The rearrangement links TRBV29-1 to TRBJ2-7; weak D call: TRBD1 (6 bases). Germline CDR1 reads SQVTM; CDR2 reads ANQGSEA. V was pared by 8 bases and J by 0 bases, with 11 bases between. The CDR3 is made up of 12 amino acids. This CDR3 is CSIRQASYEQYF. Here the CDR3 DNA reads TGCAGCATAAGACAGGCCTCCTACGAGCAGTACTTC.

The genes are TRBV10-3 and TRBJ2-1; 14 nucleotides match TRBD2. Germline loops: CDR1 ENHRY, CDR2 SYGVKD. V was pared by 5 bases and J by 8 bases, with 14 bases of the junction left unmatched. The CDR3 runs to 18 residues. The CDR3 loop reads CAISTQPGTSGRLDEQFF. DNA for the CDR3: TGTGCCATCAGTACTCAGCCCGGGACTAGCGGGAGATTGGATGAGCAGTTCTTC.

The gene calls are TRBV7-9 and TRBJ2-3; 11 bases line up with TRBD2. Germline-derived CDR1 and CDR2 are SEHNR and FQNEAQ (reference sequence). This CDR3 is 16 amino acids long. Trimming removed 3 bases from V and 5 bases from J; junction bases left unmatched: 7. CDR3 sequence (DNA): TGTGCCAGCAGCTTCGGGACTAGCGGTGCTGGAGATACGCAGTATTTT. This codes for CASSFGTSGAGDTQYF.

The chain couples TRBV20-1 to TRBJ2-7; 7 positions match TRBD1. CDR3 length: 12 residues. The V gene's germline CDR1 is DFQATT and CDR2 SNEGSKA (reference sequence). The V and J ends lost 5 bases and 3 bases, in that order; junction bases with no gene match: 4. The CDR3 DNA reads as TGCAGTGCTCTCAGGGGGAGCTACGAGCAGTACTTC. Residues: CSALRGSYEQYF.

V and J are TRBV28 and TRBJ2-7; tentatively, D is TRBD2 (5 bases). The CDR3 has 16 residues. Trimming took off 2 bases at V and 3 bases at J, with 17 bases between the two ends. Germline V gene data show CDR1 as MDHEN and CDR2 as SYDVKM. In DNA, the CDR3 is TGTGCCAGCAGTTTAGGCCCGCGTTCTAGCATCTACGAGCAGTACTTC. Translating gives CASSLGPRSSIYEQYF.

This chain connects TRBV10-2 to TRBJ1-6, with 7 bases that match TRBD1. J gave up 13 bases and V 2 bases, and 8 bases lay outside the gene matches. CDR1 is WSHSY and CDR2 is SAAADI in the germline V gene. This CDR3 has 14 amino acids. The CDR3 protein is CASSEPGGTSPLHF. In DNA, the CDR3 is TGCGCCAGCAGTGAGCCAGGGGGTACGTCGCCCCTCCACTTT.

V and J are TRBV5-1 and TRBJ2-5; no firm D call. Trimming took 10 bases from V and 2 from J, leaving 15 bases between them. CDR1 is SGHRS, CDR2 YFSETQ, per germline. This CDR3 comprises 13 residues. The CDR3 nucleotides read TGCGCCCATAGAGAAGGGCTACAAGAGACCCAGTACTTC. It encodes CAHREGLQETQYF.

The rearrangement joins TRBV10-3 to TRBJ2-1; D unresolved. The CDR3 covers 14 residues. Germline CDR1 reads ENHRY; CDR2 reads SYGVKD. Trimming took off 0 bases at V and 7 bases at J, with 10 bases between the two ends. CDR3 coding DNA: TGTGCCATCAGTGAGTCGACGGGTTCAAATGAGCAGTTCTTC. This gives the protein CAISESTGSNEQFF.

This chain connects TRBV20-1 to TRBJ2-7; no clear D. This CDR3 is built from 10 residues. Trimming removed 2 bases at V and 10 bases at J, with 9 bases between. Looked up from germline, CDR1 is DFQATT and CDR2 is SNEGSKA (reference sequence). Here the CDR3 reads CSARIGRQYF. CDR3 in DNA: TGCAGTGCTAGAATCGGCCGCCAGTACTTC.

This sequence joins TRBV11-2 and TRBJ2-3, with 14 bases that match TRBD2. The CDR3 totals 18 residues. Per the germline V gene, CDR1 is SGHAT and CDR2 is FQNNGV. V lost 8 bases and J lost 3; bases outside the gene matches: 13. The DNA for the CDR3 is TGTGCCAGCGGACTCCAGGGACTAGCGGGAGTTTGGACAGATACGCAGTATTTT. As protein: CASGLQGLAGVWTDTQYF.

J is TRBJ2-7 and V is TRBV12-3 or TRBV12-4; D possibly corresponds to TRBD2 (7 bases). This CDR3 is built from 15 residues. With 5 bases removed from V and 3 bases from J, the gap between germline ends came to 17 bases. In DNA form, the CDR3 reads TGTGCCAGCAGTCCCGTCGACGGGGGGCTCTACGAGCAGTACTTC. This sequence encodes CASSPVDGGLYEQYF.

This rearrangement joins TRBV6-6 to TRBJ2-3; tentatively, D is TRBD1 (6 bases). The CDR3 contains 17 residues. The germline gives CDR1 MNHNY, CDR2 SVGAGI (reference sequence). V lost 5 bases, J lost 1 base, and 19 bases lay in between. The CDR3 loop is CASSRLGTLGGTDTQYF. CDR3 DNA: TGTGCCAGCAGTCGCCTCGGGACATTGGGGGGCACAGATACGCAGTATTTT.

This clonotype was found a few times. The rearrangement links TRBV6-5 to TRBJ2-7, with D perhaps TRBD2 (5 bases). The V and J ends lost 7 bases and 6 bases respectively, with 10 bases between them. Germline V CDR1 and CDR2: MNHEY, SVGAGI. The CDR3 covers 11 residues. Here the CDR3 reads CASNRGSEQYF. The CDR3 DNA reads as TGTGCCAGCAATCGAGGGAGCGAGCAGTACTTC.

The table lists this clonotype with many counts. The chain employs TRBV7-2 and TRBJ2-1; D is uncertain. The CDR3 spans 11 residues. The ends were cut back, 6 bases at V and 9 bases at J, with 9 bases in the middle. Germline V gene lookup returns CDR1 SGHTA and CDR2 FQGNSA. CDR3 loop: CASSRLGEQFF. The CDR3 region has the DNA TGTGCCAGCAGTCGCCTGGGTGAGCAGTTCTTC. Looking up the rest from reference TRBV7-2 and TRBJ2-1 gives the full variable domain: GAGVSQSPSNKVTEKGKDVELRCDPISGHTALYWYRQSLGQGLEFLIYFQGNSAPDKSGLPSDRFSAERTGGSVSTLTIQRTQQEDSAVYLCASSRLGEQFFGPGTRLTVL.